This TCR beta chain was identified in a study of cytomegalovirus exposure and HLA in healthy donors. Study-wide results and limits: Listed as cytomegalovirus-associated were over 150 TCR beta chains.

In the case of this clone: Its specificity is not known.

Deletions cut 3 bases from V and 4 bases from J, with 6 bases between. Per the germline V gene, CDR1 is SQVTM and CDR2 is ANQGSEA. The CDR3 is made up of 12 amino acids. TCRdb's table, derived via immunoSEQ multiplex PCR, lists solely in-frame clones and lacks some. The sample has under 70,000 clones; 80% to 90% are singletons. The genes are TRBV29-1 and TRBJ2-2, with D hard to call. This clonotype originated in a woman in her late teens or twenties in good health and CMV-seronegative. Sample: PBMCs. The CDR3 nucleotides read TGCAGCGTTGACGTCGGCACCGGGGAGCTGTTTTTT. Translating gives CSVDVGTGELFF.